Sequencing of this TCR beta chain was carried out in a study of T-cell reconstitution after alpha-beta-depleted transplantation in children. Using unique molecular identifiers, the investigators prepared the TCRbeta library. One entry per CDR3 protein, called by TCRdb with MiXCR from the PCR reads. The table has approximately 490,000 distinct CDR3 sequences, approximately 12% seen once. The V gene's germline CDR1 is GTSNPN and CDR2 SVGIG (reference sequence). V gave up 8 bases and J gave up 3 bases, with 17 bases separating them. This CDR3 contains 13 residues. The clonotype originates from a human donor who donated a stem cell graft to a child with combined immunodeficiency. This rearrangement joins TRBV30 to TRBJ2-7, with D maybe TRBD2 (5 bases). Sequencing was performed on PBMCs from the stem cell graft donor, taken from the stem cell graft. CDR3 in amino acids: CASGRGMYYEQYF. CDR3 bases: TGTGCCAGCGGCCGTGGGATGTACTACGAGCAGTACTTC.